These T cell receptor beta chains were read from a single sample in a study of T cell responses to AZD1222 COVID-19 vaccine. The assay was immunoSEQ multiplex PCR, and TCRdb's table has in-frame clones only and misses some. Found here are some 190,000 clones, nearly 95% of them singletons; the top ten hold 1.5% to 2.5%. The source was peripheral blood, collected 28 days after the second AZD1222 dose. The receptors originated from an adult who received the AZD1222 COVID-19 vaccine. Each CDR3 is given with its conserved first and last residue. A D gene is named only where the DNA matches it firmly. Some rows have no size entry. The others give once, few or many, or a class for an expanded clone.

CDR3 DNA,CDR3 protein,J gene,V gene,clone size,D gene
TGTGCCAGTAGTCAAGGGGCAACCTACGAGCAGTACTTC,CASSQGATYEQYF,TRBJ2-7,TRBV19,.,.
TGTGCCAGCAGTTTAGGGGCTGGCATTGGTGGCTACACCTTC,CASSLGAGIGGYTF,TRBJ1-2,TRBV27,once,.
TGCAGCGCCGCAGGACAGGGAAACTATGGCTACACCTTC,CSAAGQGNYGYTF,TRBJ1-2,TRBV29-1,.,TRBD1
TGTGCCAGCAGCTTAATTGCGGGACAGGGTGGCGAGACCCAGTACTTC,CASSLIAGQGGETQYF,TRBJ2-5,TRBV7-3,once,TRBD1
TGTGCCACGGGCGCCCGGGACGGACCCTACGAGCAGTACTTC,CATGARDGPYEQYF,TRBJ2-7,TRBV10-3,.,.
TGTGCCTGGAGAGCGAGACGTTCCTACTCCTACGAGCAGTACTTC,CAWRARRSYSYEQYF,TRBJ2-7,TRBV30,.,.
TGTGCCAGCAAAAACCCGGGACAGGGGGATCAGCCCCAGCATTTT,CASKNPGQGDQPQHF,TRBJ1-5,TRBV3-1/TRBV3-2,.,TRBD1
TGCGCCAGCAGCTGGGACCGGGACAGGGGGCTGGGGGATACGCAGTATTTT,CASSWDRDRGLGDTQYF,TRBJ2-3,TRBV5-1,.,TRBD1
TGTGCCAGCAGTCGAACCCAGGGGCTGTATGGGGCCAACGTCCTGACTTTC,CASSRTQGLYGANVLTF,TRBJ2-6,TRBV5-6,few,.
TGTGCCAGCAGCCAGGTGGGAGGCACTGAAGCTTTCTTT,CASSQVGGTEAFF,TRBJ1-1,TRBV14,.,.
TGTGCCAGTATTCGGGTTGGGAACACTGAAGCTTTCTTT,CASIRVGNTEAFF,TRBJ1-1,TRBV19,.,.
TGCGCCAGCAGCCAAGAATGGCAGAACACCGGGGAGCTGTTTTTT,CASSQEWQNTGELFF,TRBJ2-2,TRBV4-1,.,.
TGTGCCAGAAGCCCGCGAGCTACCCCCGCGGCAGGGGAGGGGGAGACCCAGTACTTC,CARSPRATPAAGEGETQYF,TRBJ2-5,TRBV7-5,.,.
TGTGCCAGCAGCCAAGGGACAGGGGGCATGGGAGAGACCCAGTACTTC,CASSQGTGGMGETQYF,TRBJ2-5,TRBV3-1/TRBV3-2,few,TRBD1
TGTGCCTCATCTCAGAACTATGGCTACACCTTC,CASSQNYGYTF,TRBJ1-2,TRBV30,.,.
TGTGCCAGCAGCCGGTCGGAGCCGAACACCGGGGAGCTGTTTTTT,CASSRSEPNTGELFF,TRBJ2-2,TRBV6-5,once,.
TGTGCCTGGAGTCAGCTAGCGGGACGTGAGCAGTTCTTC,CAWSQLAGREQFF,TRBJ2-1,TRBV30,once,TRBD2
TGCGCCAGCAGCCAATTACTAACGGTGGGGAGGGCCCAGTACTTC,CASSQLLTVGRAQYF,TRBJ2-5,TRBV4-1,.,TRBD2
TGCGCCAGCAGCACTGGACTAGCGGTCGCCACAGATACGCAGTATTTT,CASSTGLAVATDTQYF,TRBJ2-3,TRBV5-1,.,TRBD2
TGTGCCAGCAGCCATCAGCGGGGGGGCCTAGGAGTTGAGCAGTTCTTC,CASSHQRGGLGVEQFF,TRBJ2-1,TRBV7-8,.,TRBD2
TGTGCCAGCAGTGAACAGGGAGACTATGGCTACACCTTC,CASSEQGDYGYTF,TRBJ1-2,TRBV25-1,.,.
TGCGCCAGCAGCCAGGTCCCGGGGGGTGGGGCTGAGCAGTTCTTC,CASSQVPGGGAEQFF,TRBJ2-1,TRBV4-3,.,TRBD2
TGTGCCAGCTCACCGCGGGCTGAAGGGGGCAACACTGAAGCTTTCTTT,CASSPRAEGGNTEAFF,TRBJ1-1,TRBV18,once,TRBD1
TGTGCCAGCAGCCCCTCTTGGGAAAAACTGTTTTTT,CASSPSWEKLFF,TRBJ1-4,TRBV3-1/TRBV3-2,.,.
TGTGCCAGCAGTTACGAGGACAGGAAGAATTCACCCCTCCACTTT,CASSYEDRKNSPLHF,TRBJ1-6,TRBV6-6,few,TRBD1
TGTGCCAGCCTCGACCTGGAGAACACTGAAGCTTTCTTT,CASLDLENTEAFF,TRBJ1-1,TRBV25-1,.,.
TGTGCCAGCAGAATGGGGTTCACCGGGGAGCTGTTTTTT,CASRMGFTGELFF,TRBJ2-2,TRBV27,.,.
TGCACCAGCATGACAGGGCCTGGAAACACCATATATTTT,CTSMTGPGNTIYF,TRBJ1-3,TRBV5-1,.,TRBD1
TGTGCTTGCGGGAGGGTTTACGAGCAGTACTTC,CACGRVYEQYF,TRBJ2-7,TRBV28,.,TRBD2
TGCGCCAGCAGTGATCCCGGGGAAAATCCCAGTTACAATGAGCAGTTCTTC,CASSDPGENPSYNEQFF,TRBJ2-1,TRBV10-1,.,.
TGTGCCAGCAGCTCAGTGGGCAGTAACTATGGCTACACCTTC,CASSSVGSNYGYTF,TRBJ1-2,TRBV7-9,.,.
TGTGCCAGCAGCTCCATCTCCTGGGACAGACCCTATGGCTACACCTTC,CASSSISWDRPYGYTF,TRBJ1-2,TRBV7-9,few,TRBD1
TGCGCCAGCAGCCAAGAGGGTTCCAGGCCTGGAAACACCATATATTTT,CASSQEGSRPGNTIYF,TRBJ1-3,TRBV4-1,.,.
TGTGCCAGCAGTTTATCGAGTACCTCCTACGAGCAGTACTTC,CASSLSSTSYEQYF,TRBJ2-7,TRBV27,.,.
TGTGCCCTACCGGGACAGGGGGCGGTGAATGAAAAACTGTTTTTT,CALPGQGAVNEKLFF,TRBJ1-4,TRBV6-4,.,TRBD1
TGTGCCAGCAGCGTCGAAACAGGGGGCTGGCAGCCCCAGCATTTT,CASSVETGGWQPQHF,TRBJ1-5,TRBV5-8,.,TRBD1
TGTGCCAGTAGTATAGGCTCCCCGGTCAAACTGTTTTTT,CASSIGSPVKLFF,TRBJ1-4,TRBV19,.,.
TGTGCCAGCACCAAAAGCGGCCGGGACACCGGGGAGCTGTTTTTT,CASTKSGRDTGELFF,TRBJ2-2,TRBV9,.,.
TGTGCCACCAGCAGGTTTGGCCACAATGAGCAGTTCTTC,CATSRFGHNEQFF,TRBJ2-1,TRBV15,.,.
TGTGCCAGCAGCAGAAATCCCTCGGGACCCATCCACGATGGCTACACCTTC,CASSRNPSGPIHDGYTF,TRBJ1-2,TRBV7-2,.,.
TGTGCCAGCAGTTTTGCAGCATCGGGCGCTTTCTTT,CASSFAASGAFF,TRBJ1-1,TRBV28,.,.
TGTGCCAGCCGCGGGACCGGGGGGGGGAGGATAGAGACCCAGTACTTC,CASRGTGGGRIETQYF,TRBJ2-5,TRBV9,.,TRBD2
TGTGCCAGCAGCGTAGCAACAGGGAATGAAAAACTGTTTTTT,CASSVATGNEKLFF,TRBJ1-4,TRBV9,once,.
TGTGCCAGCAGTTGGAGCGGTAACACTGAAGCTTTCTTT,CASSWSGNTEAFF,TRBJ1-1,TRBV27,.,.
TGTGCCAGTAAAAATCACAGGGACTTCTACGAGCAGTACTTC,CASKNHRDFYEQYF,TRBJ2-7,TRBV6-4,.,.
TGTGCCAGCAGACCATCGACAGGGGCAAGTTCACCCCTCCACTTT,CASRPSTGASSPLHF,TRBJ1-6,TRBV27,.,TRBD1
TGCGCCAGCAGCGGAACCGGGGCCCTAGAGACCCAGTACTTC,CASSGTGALETQYF,TRBJ2-5,TRBV5-1,.,.
TGTGCCAGCAGTCGTTCACTAGCGCACACTTCCTACGAGCAGTACTTC,CASSRSLAHTSYEQYF,TRBJ2-7,TRBV28,.,TRBD2
TGTGCCAGCAGCCAAGCCCCAGGTGAGGGGACATACTATGGCTACACCTTC,CASSQAPGEGTYYGYTF,TRBJ1-2,TRBV14,.,.
TGTGCCAGCAGCTCAACTAGCGGGGGCCCCCCCGGGGAGCTGTTTTTT,CASSSTSGGPPGELFF,TRBJ2-2,TRBV7-2,once,TRBD2
TGTGCCAGCAGCTTAGGGACAGCTCGTCAGCCCCAGCATTTT,CASSLGTARQPQHF,TRBJ1-5,TRBV7-8,.,.
TGCGCCAGCAGCTTGGTAGGGACAGGGGGTACTGAAGCTTTCTTT,CASSLVGTGGTEAFF,TRBJ1-1,TRBV5-1,.,TRBD1
TGTGCCAGCAGCCAACGGACAGGGGGCGCAGACATTCAGTACTTC,CASSQRTGGADIQYF,TRBJ2-4,TRBV3-1/TRBV3-2,once,TRBD1
TGTGCCAGCAGCTCAGGGGGGTACGGCTACACCTTC,CASSSGGYGYTF,TRBJ1-2,TRBV12-3/TRBV12-4,.,TRBD1
TGTGCCACCAGCAACCGGGACAGGCATGAAAAACTGTTTTTT,CATSNRDRHEKLFF,TRBJ1-4,TRBV15,.,TRBD1